Listed below are T cell receptor beta chains from one sample, sequenced in a study of T cells in Graves' hyperthyroidism and ophthalmopathy. TCRdb called the multiplex PCR reads again in MiXCR, with one record for every CDR3 protein. The sample shows hundreds of thousands of distinct CDR3 sequences, roughly a quarter of them seen only once. The sequenced sample consisted of blood. All receptors derive from a woman in her twenties or thirties with Graves' ophthalmopathy. CDR3s include the opening cysteine and the closing phenylalanine or tryptophan. The D gene is left open where the match is weak. Not all rows give a size; the values are once, few, many and, for expanded clones, a class.

CDR3nt	CDR3aa	j_gene	abundance	d_gene	v_gene
TGTGCCAGCATTGACGGACAGGGTGAACGTCAGCCCCAGCATTTT	CASIDGQGERQPQHF	TRBJ1-5	many	TRBD1	TRBV6-1
TGTGCCAGCAGGACCGGAGACAGACACACTGAAGCTTTCTTT	CASRTGDRHTEAFF	TRBJ1-1	many	-	TRBV6-6
TGTGCCAGCAGTGAATTGGGAACGTGGGGTGAAGCTTTCTTT	CASSELGTWGEAFF	TRBJ1-1	many	-	TRBV6-1
TGTGCCAGCAGTTACTCAGGCCAAGATTGGCCCCAGCATTTT	CASSYSGQDWPQHF	TRBJ1-5	-	-	TRBV6-2/TRBV6-3
TGTGCCAGCAGCTTACCCTATTCGGGTCGCCAAGAGACCCAGTACTTC	CASSLPYSGRQETQYF	TRBJ2-5	-	-	TRBV7-2
TGTGCCAGCAGTTTAGCGCAGGGGGCTGGAAACACCATATATTTT	CASSLAQGAGNTIYF	TRBJ1-3	-	TRBD1	TRBV12-3/TRBV12-4
TGTGCCAGCAGCCAGCCCGGGACAGAGGTTGGCTACACCTTC	CASSQPGTEVGYTF	TRBJ1-2	-	TRBD1	TRBV4-2
TGTGCCAGCAGTTACGGTGGTAGCGGGGGGTCGGGAAAGACCCAGTACTTC	CASSYGGSGGSGKTQYF	TRBJ2-5	many	TRBD2	TRBV6-5
TGCAGTGCTAGAGATATGGGATTAAACTATGGCTACACCTTC	CSARDMGLNYGYTF	TRBJ1-2	-	-	TRBV20-1
TGTGCCACCAGTACCCAGTTAATCAAAAACATTCAGTACTTC	CATSTQLIKNIQYF	TRBJ2-4	many	-	TRBV24-1
TGTGCCAGCAGCTTAAAGGAGTCGGCGAACACTGAAGCTTTCTTT	CASSLKESANTEAFF	TRBJ1-1	-	-	TRBV7-9
TGTGCCAGCAGTGAACGGGGCAGGGGAGCTTCTGAAGCTTTCTTT	CASSERGRGASEAFF	TRBJ1-1	-	-	TRBV2
TGCAGTGCTAGACAGCCGTTGGCCCCCTACGAGCAGTACTTC	CSARQPLAPYEQYF	TRBJ2-7	-	-	TRBV20-1
TGTGCCAGCCACTCACAGGGTTTGAGTCAGCCCCAGCATTTT	CASHSQGLSQPQHF	TRBJ1-5	-	-	TRBV28
TGTGCCAGCAGTCCCGCCGCCGGGGAGCTGTTTTTT	CASSPAAGELFF	TRBJ2-2	-	-	TRBV12-3/TRBV12-4
TGTGCCTGGAGAGGGGGAATGAACACTGAAGCTTTCTTT	CAWRGGMNTEAFF	TRBJ1-1	many	-	TRBV30
TGTGCCAGCAGTAAAGGGGACAGGGCCAACGAGCAGTACTTC	CASSKGDRANEQYF	TRBJ2-7	many	TRBD1	TRBV6-2/TRBV6-3
TGTGCCAGCAGTGCACAGCTATACGAGCAGTACTTC	CASSAQLYEQYF	TRBJ2-7	many	-	TRBV6-4
TGTGCCAGCAGTTACTCTGGCAGGGCGGCCCAGCCCCAGCATTTT	CASSYSGRAAQPQHF	TRBJ1-5	-	-	TRBV6-5
TGTGCCAGCAGTTACGTTTTTGGGACCAAAAATTACGAGCAGTACTTC	CASSYVFGTKNYEQYF	TRBJ2-7	-	-	TRBV6-2/TRBV6-3
TGTGCCAGCAGCTTCGCCGGGACAGGGGGCTCAATCTACGAGCAGTACTTC	CASSFAGTGGSIYEQYF	TRBJ2-7	-	TRBD1	TRBV11-1
TGCGCCAGCAGCCCTCTATTACGGGACAGGAGCTACGAGCAGTACTTC	CASSPLLRDRSYEQYF	TRBJ2-7	many	TRBD1	TRBV4-1
TGTGCCATCAGAAGGGACCACGCCACCTACGAGCAGTACTTC	CAIRRDHATYEQYF	TRBJ2-7	-	-	TRBV10-3
TGCGCCAGCAGCCCCAGGGGGTTCCTAGAGACCCAGTACTTC	CASSPRGFLETQYF	TRBJ2-5	many	TRBD1	TRBV4-1
TGCAGCGTCGACAGGGGCCAGGGAACTGAAGCTTTCTTT	CSVDRGQGTEAFF	TRBJ1-1	many	TRBD1	TRBV29-1
TGTGCCAGCAGTTACTTCGGGGGGATGAACACTGAAGCTTTCTTT	CASSYFGGMNTEAFF	TRBJ1-1	-	-	TRBV6-5
TGTGCCTGGAGTGATGCGGGGGGCACACATACGCAGTATTTT	CAWSDAGGTHTQYF	TRBJ2-3	few	TRBD2	TRBV30
TGTGCCAGCAGTTATCGCCCGGGACAGAGCTCCTACGAGCAGTACTTC	CASSYRPGQSSYEQYF	TRBJ2-7	-	TRBD1	TRBV7-2
TGTGCCAGCAGTTTTTACATGGCGAACACTGAAGCTTTCTTT	CASSFYMANTEAFF	TRBJ1-1	few	-	TRBV12-3/TRBV12-4
TGTGCCAGCAGCAGGACGGGCCTCAGGGGGGGAAACACCATATATTTT	CASSRTGLRGGNTIYF	TRBJ1-3	-	TRBD1	TRBV11-2
TGTGCCAGCAGTTCCGGACACCCGGGAGAGACCCAGTACTTC	CASSSGHPGETQYF	TRBJ2-5	many	-	TRBV12-3/TRBV12-4
TGTGCCAGCAGTTTACCCGGGACAGGGACCGAGCAGTACTTC	CASSLPGTGTEQYF	TRBJ2-7	-	TRBD1	TRBV28
TGTGCCAGCAGCCCCCGGGACAGACTTTCCTCCTACGAGCAGTACTTC	CASSPRDRLSSYEQYF	TRBJ2-7	many	TRBD1	TRBV7-2
TGCAGTGCTAGTGCGACGGGAAACTATGGCTACACCTTC	CSASATGNYGYTF	TRBJ1-2	many	-	TRBV20-1
TGTGCCAGCAGTTTAGACAGGGGGGTAGCTTTCTTT	CASSLDRGVAFF	TRBJ1-1	-	TRBD1	TRBV12-3/TRBV12-4